What follows is one T cell receptor (beta chain) and its context. This entry comes from a study of T cell responses to AZD1222 COVID-19 vaccine. Looking at the study overall: Pooling covered second doses at about 4 or about 12 weeks.

Generated by immunoSEQ multiplex PCR, the TCRdb table keeps only in-frame clones and is missing some. The data show roughly 120,000 clones, around 87% seen once. There are 14 residues in the CDR3. Trimming shortened V by 1 base and J by 0 bases, and 6 bases separated the two germline ends. The germline CDR1 and CDR2 sequences are SGDLS and YYNGEE. This TCR came from an adult in good health. The sample in question was peripheral blood, obtained on day 0 of AZD1222 vaccination. V usage is TRBV9 and J usage is TRBJ2-3, with no clear D. The CDR3 region has the DNA TGTGCCAGCAGCGTATCTGGGAGCACAGATACGCAGTATTTT. Amino acid sequence: CASSVSGSTDTQYF.